The 25 T cell receptor beta chains reported below all come from one sample, sequenced in a study of blood T cells in healthy people across ages. Alongside a J-beta primer mix, a sample-barcoded 5' primer served in a second PCR lasting roughly 7 to 11 cycles. TCRdb reprocessed the 5' RACE reads with MiXCR, giving one entry per CDR3 protein. The sample includes 500,000 to 700,000 distinct CDR3 sequences, about 30% of them seen just once. What was sequenced was blood. The origin of the receptors is a woman of 80 years or more in good health.

In its sample, this clonotype was seen a few times. This chain links TRBV24-1 with TRBJ2-1; 7 bases align to TRBD2. V dropped 4 bases and J dropped 2; count of bases not matched to a gene: 7. The CDR3 totals 16 residues. Germline V gene sequence: CDR1 KGHDR, CDR2 SFDVKD. CDR3 sequence: CATSDGAGETYNEQFF. The CDR3 DNA sequence: TGTGCCACCAGTGACGGGGCGGGGGAAACCTACAATGAGCAGTTCTTC.

Concerning this clonotype: This clone may be a read error of a much larger clone one base away. The rearrangement uses TRBV7-2 and TRBJ2-3, with D maybe TRBD2 (6 bases). Deletions cut 5 bases from V and 1 base from J, with 13 bases between. The CDR3 loop spans 15 amino acids. Germline values: CDR1 SGHTA, CDR2 FQGNSA. The CDR3 DNA follows: TGTGCCAGCAGCCGCGGGGAGAGGGGCACAGATACGCAGTATTTT. Translated: CASSRGERGTDTQYF.

Note on this clonotype: Sequence at one end of the junction differs from germline and may be a read error. The chain recombines TRBV7-2 with TRBJ2-3; D remains ambiguous. From germline, CDR1 is SGHTA and CDR2 FQGNSA. This CDR3 contains 12 residues. The CDR3 DNA reads TGTGCCAACAGCTTATCACAAGGTACGCAGTATTTT. Residues: CANSLSQGTQYF.

In its sample, this clonotype was seen a few times. This chain connects TRBV30 to TRBJ2-4; the D gene is possibly TRBD1 (5 bases). Germline V gene lookup returns CDR1 GTSNPN and CDR2 SVGIG (reference sequence). The CDR3 is 14 residues long. V lost 1 base and J lost 0, with 7 bases in between. CDR3 region: CAWSGGLAKNIQYF. The CDR3 DNA follows: TGTGCCTGGAGTGGGGGCCTAGCCAAAAACATTCAGTACTTC.

On this clonotype: This may stem from a read error, because a much larger clone lies one nucleotide away. The chain has TRBV6-1 and TRBJ1-2, with D possibly being TRBD1 (6 bases). This CDR3 spans 16 amino acids. Germline V gene sequence: CDR1 MNHNS, CDR2 SASEGT. CDR3 DNA: TGTACCAGCAGTGAACTTTTAGGGGGAACTAACTATGGCTACACCTTC. Translating gives CTSSELLGGTNYGYTF.

The rearrangement joins TRBV5-1 to TRBJ2-2; possible D gene TRBD2, 5 bases. Germline lookup yields CDR1 SGHRS and CDR2 YFSETQ. Trimming shortened V by 4 bases and J by 10 bases, and 11 bases separated the two germline ends. This CDR3 is 12 amino acids long. The CDR3, as DNA: TGCGCCAGCAGCCCGGACTGGCCGGAGCTGTTTTTT. Amino acids: CASSPDWPELFF.

This clonotype was picked up a small number of times. The junction and the germline gene differ at one end; a read error may be behind it. This chain connects TRBV12-3 or TRBV12-4 to TRBJ2-3, with D perhaps matching TRBD2 (6 bases). The CDR3 covers 14 residues. CDR3 DNA: TGTGCCAGCAGTTTTAGCGGTAGCACAGATACGCGGTATTTT. Encoded protein: CASSFSGSTDTRYF.

This clonotype was observed at least ten times. This chain uses TRBV10-3 with TRBJ1-2, with D perhaps TRBD1 (6 bases). Trimming stripped 5 bases from V and 2 bases from J, with 18 bases between. Germline V gene data show CDR1 as ENHRY and CDR2 as SYGVKD. There are 16 residues in the CDR3. The CDR3 DNA reads as TGTGCCATCAGTACCCCCAACAGGGACCTAAACTATGGCTACACCTTC. Amino acid sequence: CAISTPNRDLNYGYTF.

This clonotype has at least ten counts. The chain employs TRBV11-1 and TRBJ2-1; D uncertain. The CDR3 has 14 amino acids. The V end lost 5 bases, the J end lost 0 bases, and 8 bases lay between the germline ends. Germline V gives CDR1 SGHAT, CDR2 FQDESV (reference sequence). The CDR3 reads CASSPPNSYNEQFF. Written as DNA, the CDR3 is TGTGCCAGCAGCCCACCCAACTCCTACAATGAGCAGTTCTTC.

Comments on this clonotype: This could be a read error, since a much larger clone is one nucleotide away. The genes are TRBV5-1 and TRBJ2-3, with 13 nucleotides matching TRBD2. After removal of 4 bases from V and 10 bases from J, the junction contained 12 bases not matched to a gene. The CDR3 consists of 16 residues. Germline-derived CDR1 and CDR2 are SGHRS and YFSETQ. CDR3 residues: CASSQRTSGGFDAQYF. The CDR3 DNA reads as TGCGCCAGCAGCCAAAGGACTAGCGGGGGCTTCGATGCGCAGTATTTT.

The chain couples TRBV18 to TRBJ2-7; TRBD2 might be the D (7 bases). CDR1 KGHSH and CDR2 LQKENI come from the germline V gene. The CDR3 is 16 residues long. Trimming took off 2 bases at V and 3 bases at J, with 17 bases between the two ends. CDR3 coding DNA: TGTGCCAGCTCACCAGGGACCGCGGGGGCTGTCTACGAGCAGTACTTC. It codes for CASSPGTAGAVYEQYF.

The sample holds one count of this clonotype. The chain joins TRBV20-1 to TRBJ2-5; 8 nucleotides line up with TRBD2. The end of the DNA aligns better with TRBJ2-7, so the J call may be wrong. Germline CDR1 reads DFQATT; CDR2 reads SNEGSKA (reference sequence). The CDR3 is made up of 16 amino acids. In DNA form, the CDR3 reads TGCAGTGCTAGAGATCCCCCGGGAGGGGCCACGGGCGAGCAGTACTTC. Its translation is CSARDPPGGATGEQYF.

This clonotype showed up many times. The genes are TRBV5-1 and TRBJ1-1; no clear D gene. Trimming removed 4 bases at V and 3 bases at J, with 16 bases between. The CDR3 extends over 15 amino acids. The V gene's germline CDR1 is SGHRS and CDR2 YFSETQ. For the CDR3, the DNA is TGCGCCAGCAGCAGACCTCAGGATGGCGACACTGAAGCTTTCTTT. It is translated as CASSRPQDGDTEAFF.

This clonotype was observed a handful of times. The chain employs TRBV30 and TRBJ2-3; 7 bases are shared with TRBD2. The V segment lost 3 bases and the J segment 1 base; nucleotides outside the gene matches: 4. CDR3 size: 14 residues. Germline-derived CDR1 and CDR2 are GTSNPN and SVGIG (reference sequence). CDR3 nucleotide sequence: TGTGCCTGGAGATGGGGGGGAGGCACAGATACGCAGTATTTT. Translating it yields CAWRWGGGTDTQYF.

Concerning this clonotype itself: Just one base apart from a much larger clone, this may be a read error. DNA for the CDR3: TGTGCCATCAGTGAGGGGGGGAGCACAGATACGCAGTATTTT. Translated: CAISEGGSTDTQYF. This chain connects TRBV10-3 to TRBJ2-3, with D maybe TRBD2 (6 bases). V lost 2 bases to trimming and J lost 0 bases, with 6 bases between them. Germline assignment: CDR1 ENHRY and CDR2 SYGVKD. The CDR3 spans 14 residues.

The chain employs TRBV3-1 and TRBJ2-1, with a weak D call TRBD2 (7 bases). Trimming pared 0 bases from V and 5 bases from J, leaving 11 bases between. Looked up from germline, CDR1 is LGHDT and CDR2 is YNNKEL (reference sequence). CDR3 size: 15 residues. CDR3 region: CASSQDRGAHNEQFF. As DNA, the CDR3 is TGTGCCAGCAGCCAAGATCGGGGGGCCCACAATGAGCAGTTCTTC.

CDR3 residues: CASSRQSSGGTNTGELFF. Written as DNA, the CDR3 is TGTGCCAGCAGCCGACAATCTAGCGGGGGGACCAACACCGGGGAGCTGTTTTTT. The gene calls are TRBV4-2 and TRBJ2-2; 11 nucleotides line up with TRBD2. The ends lost 4 bases at V and 2 bases at J; junction bases unmatched: 9. Germline assignment: CDR1 LGHNA and CDR2 YNFKEQ. The CDR3 loop spans 18 amino acids.

V is TRBV28 and J is TRBJ2-7; D call uncertain. The CDR3 consists of 14 residues. Germline values: CDR1 MDHEN, CDR2 SYDVKM. Trimming took off 7 bases at V and 2 bases at J, with 15 bases between the two ends. CDR3 nucleotide sequence: TGTGCCAGCATGGGTTTGGTGGAGACCTACGAGCAGTACTTC. Encoded protein: CASMGLVETYEQYF.

This clonotype was observed a few times. This CDR3 is CASSPDQAAFF. In nucleotides, the CDR3 is TGTGCCAGCAGCCCGGATCAGGCCGCTTTCTTT. V is TRBV12-3 or TRBV12-4 and J is TRBJ1-1, with no clear D. This CDR3 spans 11 amino acids. The V end was cut by 6 bases, the J end by 11 bases, with 13 bases between.

Details on this clonotype: A much bigger clone sits one base away, suggesting this may be a read error. The rearrangement joins TRBV7-2 to TRBJ2-4; no clear D. This CDR3 has 11 residues. Germline assignment: CDR1 SGHTA and CDR2 FQGNSA. The CDR3 reads CASQAKNIPYF. In nucleotides, the CDR3 is TGTGCCAGCCAGGCCAAAAACATTCCGTACTTC.

On this clonotype: With a much larger clone just one base away, this may be a read error. The chain links TRBV30 to TRBJ2-3, with a weak D call TRBD1 (5 bases). The CDR3 loop spans 15 amino acids. Germline CDR1 reads GTSNPN; CDR2 reads SVGIG (reference sequence). The CDR3 spells CAWSVRGHPGGTRYF. In DNA, the CDR3 is TGTGCCTGGAGTGTAAGAGGACATCCCGGCGGTACGCGGTATTTT.

This clonotype was seen repeatedly, ten times or more. The rearrangement links TRBV10-3 to TRBJ1-5, with D perhaps TRBD1 (5 bases). The germline gives CDR1 ENHRY, CDR2 SYGVKD. CDR3 length: 13 residues. Trimming pared 9 bases from V and 4 bases from J, leaving 13 bases between. The CDR3 region is CAIQQAGNQPQHF. The CDR3 DNA sequence: TGTGCCATTCAACAGGCGGGGAATCAGCCCCAGCATTTT.

This clonotype was found a few times. The chain joins TRBV18 to TRBJ1-1; TRBD1 might be the D (6 bases). V shed 3 bases and J shed 3 bases, with 11 bases lying between them. This CDR3 has 14 residues. Germline V gene data show CDR1 as KGHSH and CDR2 as LQKENI. Here the CDR3 reads CASSPGTFHTEAFF. In DNA, the CDR3 is TGTGCCAGCTCACCGGGGACATTCCACACTGAAGCTTTCTTT.

At least ten counts were recorded for this clonotype. The J gene is TRBJ2-7, the V gene TRBV10-3; D is perhaps TRBD1 or TRBD2 (5 bases each). Germline V gene data show CDR1 as ENHRY and CDR2 as SYGVKD. Trimming took off 5 bases at V and 0 bases at J, with 11 bases between the two ends. This CDR3 has 14 amino acids. The CDR3 region is CAISPGSPSYEQYF. CDR3 DNA: TGTGCCATCAGTCCAGGGAGCCCCTCCTACGAGCAGTACTTC.

In its sample, this clonotype was seen many times. The CDR3: CASSATETYGYTF. CDR3 nucleotides: TGCGCCAGCAGCGCGACAGAGACCTATGGCTACACCTTC. The chain couples TRBV5-1 to TRBJ1-2, with D perhaps TRBD1 (5 bases). Looked up from germline, CDR1 is SGHRS and CDR2 is YFSETQ. Trimming cost V 4 bases and J 4 bases, with 11 bases left between them. The CDR3 is 13 amino acids.